This entry lists 24 T cell receptor beta chains sequenced from one sample in a study of blood T cell repertoires in COVID-19. Clones were sequenced by immunoSEQ multiplex PCR, and TCRdb holds only the in-frame ones, with some missing. The table includes about 180,000 clones, around 80% detected once. Source material: PBMCs or T cells enriched from blood (not recorded which). These receptors originate from a man in his sixties who had been exposed to COVID-19.

The genes are TRBV6-5 and TRBJ1-2; 10 nucleotides align to TRBD1. Looked up from germline, CDR1 is MNHEY and CDR2 is SVGAGI. The junction had 5 bases not matched to a gene; V was cut back by 5 bases and J by 5 bases. The length of the CDR3 is 14 residues. The CDR3 coding sequence is TGTGCCAGCAGTCCCGCGGGACAGGGGTATGGCTACACCTTC. Protein: CASSPAGQGYGYTF.

This chain joins TRBV7-2 and TRBJ2-5; 9 bases are shared with TRBD2. V lost 1 base to trimming and J lost 4 bases; unmatched junction nucleotides: 7. This CDR3 comprises 16 residues. CDR1 is SGHTA, CDR2 FQGNSA, per germline. CDR3 amino acids: CASSLVGAGGRETQYF. The CDR3 DNA is TGTGCCAGCAGCTTAGTGGGAGCGGGAGGACGAGAGACCCAGTACTTC. Supplemented by reference TRBV7-2 and TRBJ2-5, the full variable domain reads GAGVSQSPSNKVTEKGKDVELRCDPISGHTALYWYRQSLGQGLEFLIYFQGNSAPDKSGLPSDRFSAERTGGSVSTLTIQRTQQEDSAVYLCASSLVGAGGRETQYFGPGTRLLVL.

The rearrangement joins TRBV12-5 to TRBJ2-3; the match to TRBD1 covers 7 bases. Germline CDR1 LGHNT, CDR2 FRNRAP. V lost 8 bases and J lost 2; bases outside the gene matches: 10. There are 15 residues in the CDR3. CDR3 nucleotides: TGTGCTAGTCGGGTACCAGGACAGGTCACAGATACGCAGTATTTT. Its translation: CASRVPGQVTDTQYF.

For the CDR3, the DNA is TGCGCCAGCAGCCAAACGAACAGGATCTCCTACGAGCAGTACTTC. This sequence encodes CASSQTNRISYEQYF. The chain combines TRBV5-1 with TRBJ2-7, with D perhaps matching TRBD1 (5 bases). The CDR3 loop spans 15 amino acids. V was pared by 4 bases and J by 0 bases, with 14 bases between. Germline V gene sequence: CDR1 SGHRS, CDR2 YFSETQ.

The V call is TRBV6-6, the J call TRBJ1-2, with a possible D match to TRBD1 (6 bases). Germline V gene sequence: CDR1 MNHNY, CDR2 SVGAGI (reference sequence). CDR3 size: 13 residues. V gave up 0 bases and J gave up 8 bases, with 10 bases separating them. The CDR3: CASSYSGGSGYTF. CDR3 nucleotide sequence: TGTGCCAGCAGTTACTCAGGGGGATCCGGCTACACCTTC.

The genes are TRBV6-6 and TRBJ2-2; 7 bases map to TRBD1. The length of the CDR3 is 13 residues. CDR1 MNHNY and CDR2 SVGAGI come from the germline V gene (reference sequence). Trimming took 1 base from V and 7 from J; bases not matched to a gene: 0. CDR3 residues: CASSYWDSGELFF. Here the CDR3 DNA reads TGTGCCAGCAGTTACTGGGACAGCGGGGAGCTGTTTTTT.

CDR3 region: CAWNQGLGSNQPQHF. CDR3 nucleotide sequence: TGTGCCTGGAATCAGGGATTGGGCAGCAATCAGCCCCAGCATTTT. This chain joins TRBV30 and TRBJ1-5; D may be TRBD1 (5 bases). Germline V lookup: CDR1 GTSNPN, CDR2 SVGIG (reference sequence). The CDR3 totals 15 residues. Trimming left V 4 bases short and J 1 base short, with 14 bases between.

The genes are TRBV24-1 and TRBJ2-3; 8 bases line up with TRBD1. The CDR3 is made up of 15 amino acids. The ends lost 4 bases at V and 1 base at J; junction bases unmatched: 3. Germline CDR1 KGHDR, CDR2 SFDVKD. CDR3: CATSDPTGGTDTQYF. The DNA for the CDR3 is TGTGCCACCAGTGACCCGACAGGGGGCACAGATACGCAGTATTTT.

V is TRBV15 and J is TRBJ2-5; tentative D call: TRBD1 (5 bases). CDR1 LNHNV and CDR2 YYDKDF come from the germline V gene (reference sequence). The CDR3 consists of 14 residues. Trimming stripped 0 bases from V and 4 bases from J, with 9 bases between. In DNA form, the CDR3 reads TGTGCCACCAGCAGAGATTGGGGCCTAGAGACCCAGTACTTC. It encodes CATSRDWGLETQYF.

This chain connects TRBV7-2 to TRBJ2-3; D perhaps matches TRBD1 (5 bases). The CDR3 covers 14 residues. From germline, CDR1 is SGHTA and CDR2 FQGNSA. V was shortened by 1 base and J by 9 bases, with 14 bases between the two germline ends. As DNA, the CDR3 is TGTGCCAGCAGCTTAGTGGGGCAACCCCAAACGCAGTATTTT. It yields the protein CASSLVGQPQTQYF. Variable domain in full (rest from reference TRBV7-2 and TRBJ2-3): GAGVSQSPSNKVTEKGKDVELRCDPISGHTALYWYRQSLGQGLEFLIYFQGNSAPDKSGLPSDRFSAERTGGSVSTLTIQRTQQEDSAVYLCASSLVGQPQTQYFGPGTRLTVL.

A few counts support this clone. V usage is TRBV7-2 and J usage is TRBJ1-3; 7 bases map to TRBD1. CDR1 and CDR2 (germline): SGHTA, FQGNSA. V was pared by 4 bases and J by 2 bases, with 8 bases of the junction left unmatched. The length of the CDR3 is 16 residues. The chain's CDR3 is CASSSDRAPTGNTIYF. CDR3 sequence (DNA): TGTGCCAGCAGCTCAGACAGGGCGCCCACTGGAAACACCATATATTTT.

This chain's CDR3 is CASSEALTGSSYNSPLHF. In DNA, the CDR3 is TGTGCCAGCAGTGAAGCGCTGACGGGGAGCTCCTATAATTCACCCCTCCACTTT. V and J are TRBV6-1 and TRBJ1-6, with D unclear. The CDR3 is 18 residues long. Between the trimmed V and J ends, which lost 0 bases and 0 bases, there was a span of 12 bases. The germline V gene has CDR1 MNHNS and CDR2 SASEGT.

The chain employs TRBV9 and TRBJ2-5, with D possibly TRBD2 on 5 matching bases. The CDR3 loop spans 15 amino acids. The germline V and J ends were trimmed by 4 bases and 3 bases, with 16 bases remaining between them. Germline V gene data show CDR1 as SGDLS and CDR2 as YYNGEE. CDR3 amino acids: CASSIGGADEETQYF. The CDR3, as DNA: TGTGCCAGCAGCATAGGTGGAGCGGACGAAGAGACCCAGTACTTC.

The chain links TRBV24-1 to TRBJ2-3; D call uncertain. The CDR3 sequence is 14 residues long. Trimming cost V 9 bases and J 0 bases, with 12 bases left between them. The germline V gene encodes CDR1 KGHDR and CDR2 SFDVKD. DNA of the CDR3: TGTGCCACCGGCCCGATATCGAGCACAGATACGCAGTATTTT. This sequence encodes CATGPISSTDTQYF.

The chain's CDR3 is CASSGGEMGSYGYTF. CDR3 DNA sequence: TGTGCCAGCTCAGGGGGCGAAATGGGATCCTATGGCTACACCTTC. The rearrangement uses TRBV18 and TRBJ1-2, with D tentatively TRBD1 (6 bases). The V gene's germline CDR1 is KGHSH and CDR2 LQKENI. This CDR3 has 15 residues. The V and J ends lost 5 bases and 4 bases respectively, with 17 bases between them.

V gene TRBV29-1 combines with J gene TRBJ1-1, with no clear D. The CDR3 loop spans 13 amino acids. Germline V gene lookup returns CDR1 SQVTM and CDR2 ANQGSEA. Trimming took off 7 bases at V and 2 bases at J, with 14 bases between the two ends. CDR3 amino acids: CSARRAGNTEAFF. For the CDR3, the DNA is TGCAGCGCCCGCCGGGCGGGAAACACTGAAGCTTTCTTT.

The chain links TRBV12-3 or TRBV12-4 to TRBJ2-2, with D possibly being TRBD2 (6 bases). The CDR3 sequence is 13 residues long. The V and J ends lost 5 bases and 4 bases respectively, with 8 bases between them. CDR3 amino acids: CASSGLSTGELFF. As DNA, the CDR3 is TGTGCCAGCAGTGGACTATCCACCGGGGAGCTGTTTTTT.

This chain uses TRBV30 with TRBJ1-5, with TRBD1 matching 10 bases. Germline CDR1 GTSNPN, CDR2 SVGIG (reference sequence). The CDR3 totals 15 residues. The V segment lost 5 bases and the J segment 2 bases; nucleotides outside the gene matches: 6. Written as DNA, the CDR3 is TGTGCCTGGGGGTCCGGGACAGGGGGCAATCAGCCCCAGCATTTT. Translated: CAWGSGTGGNQPQHF.

This CDR3 is CASSTSYAGYGYTF. The CDR3 DNA follows: TGTGCCAGTAGTACCTCGTACGCGGGCTATGGCTACACCTTC. The rearrangement links TRBV19 to TRBJ1-2; D gene unclear. The ends were cut back, 4 bases at V and 4 bases at J, with 13 bases in the middle. The CDR3 spans 14 residues. Germline lookup yields CDR1 LNHDA and CDR2 SQIVND (reference sequence).

J is TRBJ1-1 and V is TRBV7-8, with 7 positions matching TRBD1. The CDR3 runs to 16 residues. J lost 5 bases, V lost 0 bases, and 9 bases had no gene match. CDR1 is SGHVS, CDR2 FQNEAQ, per germline. CDR3 loop: CASSLALGRGETEAFF. For the CDR3, the DNA is TGTGCCAGCAGCTTAGCGCTTGGCAGGGGGGAGACTGAAGCTTTCTTT.

The genes are TRBV6-5 and TRBJ1-3; D unresolved. In germline, CDR1 is MNHEY, CDR2 SVGAGI. The CDR3 covers 14 residues. With 3 bases removed from V and 3 bases from J, the gap between germline ends came to 9 bases. This CDR3 reads CASSYSQRGNTIYF. Here the CDR3 DNA reads TGTGCCAGCAGTTATAGCCAGCGTGGAAACACCATATATTTT.

The rearrangement uses TRBV5-1 and TRBJ2-7, with a weak D call TRBD1 (5 bases). In germline, CDR1 is SGHRS, CDR2 YFSETQ. The CDR3 length is 15 residues. V was pared by 0 bases and J by 4 bases, with 14 bases between. The CDR3 coding sequence is TGCGCCAGCAGCTTGGATACAGGCCCGGTGTACGAGCAGTACTTC. Its protein is CASSLDTGPVYEQYF. The whole variable domain, filled in from reference TRBV5-1 and TRBJ2-7, reads KAGVTQTPRYLIKTRGQQVTLSCSPISGHRSVSWYQQTPGQGLQFLFEYFSETQRNKGNFPGRFSGRQFSNSRSEMNVSTLELGDSALYLCASSLDTGPVYEQYFGPGTRLTVT.

This chain connects TRBV4-3 to TRBJ2-7; tentative D call: TRBD1 (5 bases). CDR1 LGHNA and CDR2 YSLEER come from the germline V gene. The CDR3 extends over 16 amino acids. V was clipped by 1 base and J by 1 base, with 14 bases between them. The CDR3 DNA sequence: TGCGCCAGCAGCCAAGGAGCAGGGTTGGGGTCCTACGAGCAGTACTTC. This sequence encodes CASSQGAGLGSYEQYF.

This chain uses TRBV10-3 with TRBJ2-7; 7 bases are shared with TRBD2. Trimming at V came to 4 bases and at J to 5 bases, leaving 14 bases not matched to a gene. CDR1 and CDR2 (germline): ENHRY, SYGVKD. CDR3 length: 16 residues. The CDR3 sequence is CAISVRGGEGIDEQYF. The CDR3 DNA is TGTGCCATCAGTGTAAGAGGAGGGGAGGGGATCGACGAGCAGTACTTC.